These 30 T cell receptor beta chains were sequenced from one sample in a study of blood T cell repertoires in COVID-19. The assay was immunoSEQ multiplex PCR, and TCRdb's table has in-frame clones only and misses some. The repertoire holds 60,000 to 85,000 clones, with roughly 84% as singletons. Sequencing was performed on peripheral blood. The receptors originated from a woman older than 75 with active or convalescent COVID-19.

This chain joins TRBV5-5 and TRBJ1-1; D not certain. The CDR3 has 15 residues. Trimming pared 4 bases from V and 3 bases from J, leaving 16 bases between. Germline values: CDR1 SGHKS, CDR2 YYEKEE (reference sequence). This chain's CDR3 is CASSPDPRRDTEAFF. CDR3 DNA sequence: TGTGCCAGCAGCCCGGACCCCAGGCGGGACACTGAAGCTTTCTTT.

The chain links TRBV6-2 or TRBV6-3 to TRBJ2-7, with 15 positions matching TRBD2. CDR1 MNHEY and CDR2 SVGEGT come from the germline V gene. With V trimmed by 4 bases and J by 4 bases, 5 bases remained unmatched. CDR3 length equals 16 residues. CDR3 sequence reads: CASSLPGLAGGYEQYF. In nucleotides, the CDR3 is TGTGCCAGCAGTTTACCGGGACTAGCGGGAGGTTACGAGCAGTACTTC.

The V gene is TRBV4-1, the J gene TRBJ1-2, with D possibly TRBD1 on 6 matching bases. V lost 1 base, J lost 5 bases, and 11 bases lay in between. Germline V CDR1 and CDR2: MGHRA, YSYEKL. The CDR3 consists of 14 residues. In DNA, the CDR3 is TGCGCCAGCAGCCAAGTAGGGGGTGGGTATGGCTACACCTTC. Its translation: CASSQVGGGYGYTF.

The chain employs TRBV2 and TRBJ1-5; no firm D call. From germline, CDR1 is SNHLY and CDR2 FYNNEI. The CDR3 contains 15 residues. V shed 2 bases and J shed 0 bases, with 8 bases lying between them. The CDR3 sequence: CASSERGNSNQPQHF. The CDR3 DNA reads TGTGCCAGCAGTGAACGAGGGAATAGCAATCAGCCCCAGCATTTT.

This chain joins TRBV12-5 and TRBJ2-2; possibly TRBD1 for D (6 bases). Germline CDR1 is LGHNT and CDR2 is FRNRAP. V lost 3 bases, J lost 5 bases, and 7 bases lay in between. The CDR3 extends over 13 amino acids. The CDR3 DNA sequence: TGTGCTAGTGGTTTAGGGACAACCGGGGAGCTGTTTTTT. Amino acid sequence: CASGLGTTGELFF.

CDR3 amino acids: CASSHLAGGLYEQYF. CDR3 nucleotides: TGTGCCAGCAGCCACCTGGCGGGGGGGCTCTACGAGCAGTACTTC. The chain has TRBV6-2 or TRBV6-3 and TRBJ2-7, with TRBD2 identical over 9 bases. CDR1 MNHEY and CDR2 SVGEGT come from the germline V gene. This CDR3 has 15 residues. The ends lost 6 bases at V and 3 bases at J; junction bases unmatched: 9.

The chain is built from TRBV5-5 and TRBJ1-2; 7 bases line up with TRBD1. Germline V lookup: CDR1 SGHKS, CDR2 YYEKEE (reference sequence). The V segment lost 4 bases and the J segment 5 bases; nucleotides outside the gene matches: 8. The CDR3 runs 14 residues. The CDR3 DNA follows: TGTGCCAGCAGCCCCAGCCGGGACAGATATGGCTACACCTTC. This sequence encodes CASSPSRDRYGYTF.

This clone was seen a single time. The genes are TRBV5-6 and TRBJ1-2; D uncertain. V was trimmed by 2 bases and J by 8 bases, leaving 19 bases between them. CDR3 length equals 15 residues. The germline V gene encodes CDR1 SGHDT and CDR2 YYEEEE. CDR3 in DNA: TGTGCCAGCAGCTTATCCGCGTTACGAGGCAAGGGCTACACCTTC. It yields the protein CASSLSALRGKGYTF.

For the CDR3, the DNA is TGTGCCAGTAGTATCGGGCAGGGCTTTGAGAGGAATGAAAAACTGTTTTTT. It is translated as CASSIGQGFERNEKLFF. The gene calls are TRBV19 and TRBJ1-4, with D tentatively TRBD1 (5 bases). The CDR3 is 17 amino acids. From germline, CDR1 is LNHDA and CDR2 SQIVND (reference sequence). Trimming took off 3 bases at V and 5 bases at J, with 19 bases between the two ends.

J is TRBJ1-5 and V is TRBV21-1; TRBD1 is the table's D call and was not checked against the DNA. TRBV21-1 is termed a pseudogene. The length of the CDR3 is 17 residues. The CDR3: CASSKEVESRGRQPQHF. For the CDR3, the DNA is TGTGCCAGCAGCAAAGAGGTGGAGTCGAGGGGGCGGCAGCCCCAGCATTTT.

This CDR3 reads CASSFFEGQGFNSPLHF. CDR3 in DNA: TGTGCCAGCAGCTTTTTTGAGGGACAGGGATTTAATTCACCCCTCCACTTT. The V call is TRBV7-2, the J call TRBJ1-6, with 9 positions matching TRBD1. Trimming took 3 bases from V and 6 from J; bases not matched to a gene: 9. CDR1 SGHTA and CDR2 FQGNSA come from the germline V gene. There are 17 residues in the CDR3.

The J gene is TRBJ1-5, the V gene TRBV4-1; TRBD1 matches at 8 bases. The V segment lost 1 base and the J segment 5 bases; nucleotides outside the gene matches: 4. Per the germline V gene, CDR1 is MGHRA and CDR2 is YSYEKL. CDR3 length equals 15 residues. The CDR3 spells CASSQGQGADQPQHF. CDR3 nucleotide sequence: TGCGCCAGCAGCCAAGGCCAGGGGGCCGATCAGCCCCAGCATTTT.

The V call is TRBV9, the J call TRBJ1-3; tentative D call: TRBD1 (5 bases). The CDR3 sequence is 15 residues long. Trimming stripped 3 bases from V and 0 bases from J, with 10 bases between. Germline-derived CDR1 and CDR2 are SGDLS and YYNGEE. This CDR3 is CASSGGLVSGNTIYF. The CDR3 DNA sequence: TGTGCCAGCAGCGGGGGCCTGGTCTCTGGAAACACCATATATTTT.

This chain connects TRBV18 to TRBJ2-7, with 7 bases lining up with TRBD1. Trimming cost V 3 bases and J 2 bases; bases outside gene matches: 10. Germline V gives CDR1 KGHSH, CDR2 LQKENI. There are 16 residues in the CDR3. CDR3 bases: TGTGCCAGCTCACCTCCGAGGGGGACAGCGGCCTACGAGCAGTACTTC. Encoded protein: CASSPPRGTAAYEQYF.

The rearrangement uses TRBV3-1 (or the pseudogene TRBV3-2) and TRBJ1-1; no definite D call. V was trimmed by 1 base and J by 1 base, leaving 7 bases between them. Germline CDR1 is LGHDT and CDR2 is YNNKEL (reference sequence). CDR3 length: 14 amino acids. In nucleotides, the CDR3 is TGTGCCAGCAGCCAAGGAAGACAGAACACTGAAGCTTTCTTT. Translating it yields CASSQGRQNTEAFF.

V usage is TRBV5-1 and J usage is TRBJ2-5; the match to TRBD2 covers 7 bases. The CDR3 is 15 residues long. Germline CDR1 reads SGHRS; CDR2 reads YFSETQ. V was clipped by 0 bases and J by 1 base; unmatched bases: 3. CDR3 in amino acids: CASSLGRGSQETQYF. The CDR3 DNA reads as TGCGCCAGCAGCTTGGGGCGGGGGAGCCAAGAGACCCAGTACTTC.

This chain joins TRBV7-2 and TRBJ2-5, with 12 bases lining up with TRBD2. V lost 6 bases, J lost 4 bases, and 6 bases stayed unmatched. Germline values: CDR1 SGHTA, CDR2 FQGNSA. The CDR3 consists of 15 residues. CDR3 nucleotide sequence: TGTGCCAGCAGAAAGGGGACTAGCGGGCTAGAGACCCAGTACTTC. Encoded protein: CASRKGTSGLETQYF.

CDR3 in amino acids: CASSIVGTGLTYGYTF. The CDR3 DNA is TGTGCCAGTAGTATAGTGGGGACAGGTCTCACCTATGGCTACACCTTC. V gene TRBV19 combines with J gene TRBJ1-2; 8 bases line up with TRBD1. CDR1 and CDR2 (germline): LNHDA, SQIVND (reference sequence). The CDR3 loop spans 16 amino acids. V was clipped by 1 base and J by 4 bases; unmatched bases: 8.

The chain has TRBV28 and TRBJ1-2, with D unclear. The CDR3 has 15 residues. Trimming removed 7 bases from V and 0 bases from J, with 15 bases in between. Germline-derived CDR1 and CDR2 are MDHEN and SYDVKM. The CDR3 protein is CASIRPGNPNYGYTF. As DNA, the CDR3 is TGTGCCAGCATTCGACCCGGGAATCCTAACTATGGCTACACCTTC.

The V gene is TRBV6-5, the J gene TRBJ1-5; TRBD1 matches at 7 bases. Germline V CDR1 and CDR2: MNHEY, SVGAGI. The CDR3 loop spans 13 amino acids. The trim removed 10 bases at V and 5 bases at J, leaving 8 bases unmatched. CDR3 sequence reads: CATDRDFDQPQHF. The CDR3 DNA reads TGTGCCACCGACAGGGATTTTGATCAGCCCCAGCATTTT.

This sequence joins TRBV4-3 and TRBJ1-1, with 7 bases identical to TRBD1. V lost 1 base, J lost 10 bases, and 6 bases stayed unmatched. Per the germline V gene, CDR1 is LGHNA and CDR2 is YSLEER. The CDR3 runs to 13 residues. CDR3 in amino acids: CASSQGRGRRAFF. The CDR3 nucleotides are TGCGCCAGCAGCCAAGGTAGGGGGCGCAGAGCTTTCTTT.

This clone has a handful of counts. The chain uses TRBV10-3 and TRBJ2-3; maybe TRBD2 (7 bases). Trimming left V 0 bases short and J 4 bases short, with 14 bases between. This CDR3 comprises 16 residues. Germline CDR1 reads ENHRY; CDR2 reads SYGVKD. This CDR3 reads CAISESGGPPADTQYF. The CDR3 DNA reads as TGTGCCATCAGTGAGTCCGGGGGGCCGCCGGCAGATACGCAGTATTTT.

The rearrangement joins TRBV6-5 to TRBJ1-1; D possibly corresponds to TRBD1 (5 bases). The germline CDR1 and CDR2 sequences are MNHEY and SVGAGI. V shed 7 bases and J shed 2 bases, with 14 bases lying between them. The CDR3 length is 14 residues. The CDR3 spells CASTQSGGNTEAFF. The CDR3 bases are TGTGCCAGCACTCAGTCCGGGGGAAACACTGAAGCTTTCTTT.

The V call is TRBV11-2, the J call TRBJ1-6; 8 positions agree with TRBD1. CDR3 length: 15 amino acids. Germline V gene data show CDR1 as SGHAT and CDR2 as FQNNGV. Trimming took 1 base from V and 14 from J; bases not matched to a gene: 10. CDR3 sequence: CASSLAGTGQGALHF. The CDR3 nucleotides are TGTGCCAGCAGCTTAGCCGGGACAGGCCAGGGGGCCCTCCACTTT.

The chain links TRBV20-1 to TRBJ1-5, with a possible D match to TRBD1 (6 bases). Germline V gene lookup returns CDR1 DFQATT and CDR2 SNEGSKA (reference sequence). V was shortened by 3 bases and J by 3 bases, with 12 bases between the two germline ends. This CDR3 comprises 14 residues. CDR3 protein: CSASRGTNNQPQHF. In DNA, the CDR3 is TGCAGTGCTAGTAGGGGGACCAACAATCAGCCCCAGCATTTT.

The V call is TRBV10-3, the J call TRBJ1-6, with 9 positions matching TRBD1. Germline CDR1 reads ENHRY; CDR2 reads SYGVKD. This CDR3 has 14 amino acids. J gave up 5 bases and V 9 bases, and 5 bases lay outside the gene matches. CDR3 amino acids: CAISRDRDNSPLHF. CDR3 nucleotides: TGTGCCATTAGCCGGGACAGGGATAATTCACCCCTCCACTTT.

The chain employs TRBV19 and TRBJ2-4, with TRBD1 matching 8 bases. Germline V gene lookup returns CDR1 LNHDA and CDR2 SQIVND (reference sequence). This CDR3 has 13 amino acids. With V trimmed by 10 bases and J by 1 base, 3 bases remained unmatched. CDR3 in amino acids: CATRDRAKNIQYF. The DNA of the CDR3 is TGTGCCACTAGGGACAGGGCCAAAAACATTCAGTACTTC. Complete variable domain (other parts from reference TRBV19 and TRBJ2-4): DGGITQSPKYLFRKEGQNVTLSCEQNLNHDAMYWYRQDPGQGLRLIYYSQIVNDFQKGDIAEGYSVSREKKESFPLTVTSAQKNPTAFYLCATRDRAKNIQYFGAGTRLSVL.

The chain has TRBV5-1 and TRBJ2-2; 7 bases map to TRBD2. The ends lost 0 bases at V and 4 bases at J; junction bases unmatched: 12. CDR3 length equals 18 residues. Looked up from germline, CDR1 is SGHRS and CDR2 is YFSETQ. The CDR3 DNA is TGCGCCAGCAGCTTGGGGGGCCTGACTAGCTTGCGCACCGGGGAGCTGTTTTTT. Protein product: CASSLGGLTSLRTGELFF.

The V and J genes are TRBV3-1 (or the pseudogene TRBV3-2) and TRBJ2-4; a weak D match, TRBD2 (6 bases). Germline V CDR1 and CDR2: LGHDT, YNNKEL (reference sequence). Trimming took 0 bases from V and 2 from J, leaving 14 bases between them. The CDR3 runs 17 residues. The DNA of the CDR3 is TGTGCCAGCAGCCAAGATTCACGGGGGAAGTCCAAAAACATTCAGTACTTC. Translated, it gives CASSQDSRGKSKNIQYF.

This rearrangement joins TRBV5-1 to TRBJ2-5; 7 positions match TRBD1. From germline, CDR1 is SGHRS and CDR2 YFSETQ. The ends lost 0 bases at V and 1 base at J; junction bases unmatched: 0. The CDR3 is made up of 14 amino acids. The CDR3 spells CASSLGDSQETQYF. In nucleotides, the CDR3 is TGCGCCAGCAGCTTGGGGGACAGCCAAGAGACCCAGTACTTC.